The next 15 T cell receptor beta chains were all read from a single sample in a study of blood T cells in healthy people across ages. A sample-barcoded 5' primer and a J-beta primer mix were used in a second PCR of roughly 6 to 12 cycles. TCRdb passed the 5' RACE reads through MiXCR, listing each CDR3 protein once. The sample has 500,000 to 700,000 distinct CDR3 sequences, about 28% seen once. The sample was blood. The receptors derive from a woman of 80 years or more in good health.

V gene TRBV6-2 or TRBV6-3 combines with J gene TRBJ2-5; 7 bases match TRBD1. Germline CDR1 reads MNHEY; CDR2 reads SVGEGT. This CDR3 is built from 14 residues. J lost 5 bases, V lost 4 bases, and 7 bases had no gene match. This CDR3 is CASSFLGQAETQYF. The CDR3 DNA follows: TGTGCCAGCAGTTTCCTCGGACAGGCGGAGACCCAGTACTTC.

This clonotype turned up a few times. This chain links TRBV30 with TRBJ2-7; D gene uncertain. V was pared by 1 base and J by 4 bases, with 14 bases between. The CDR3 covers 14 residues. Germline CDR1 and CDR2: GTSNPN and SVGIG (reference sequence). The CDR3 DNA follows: TGTGCCTGGAGTGCTCAATCACCGGGTTACGAGCAGTACTTC. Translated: CAWSAQSPGYEQYF.

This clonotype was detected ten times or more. CDR3 sequence reads: CASSLGGTMNTEAFF. The CDR3 DNA reads as TGCGCCAGCAGCTTGGGAGGGACCATGAACACTGAAGCTTTCTTT. The chain joins TRBV5-1 to TRBJ1-1; TRBD1 is a possible D gene (5 bases). CDR3 length equals 15 residues. Germline V CDR1 and CDR2: SGHRS, YFSETQ. V lost 0 bases and J 0 bases, leaving 9 bases between the germline ends.

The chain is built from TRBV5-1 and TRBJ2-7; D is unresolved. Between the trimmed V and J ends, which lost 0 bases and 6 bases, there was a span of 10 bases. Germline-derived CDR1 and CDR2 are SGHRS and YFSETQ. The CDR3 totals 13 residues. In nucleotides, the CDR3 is TGCGCCAGCAGCTTGGGGAACGGCCCCGAGCAGTACTTC. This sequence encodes CASSLGNGPEQYF. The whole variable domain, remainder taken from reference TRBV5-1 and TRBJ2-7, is KAGVTQTPRYLIKTRGQQVTLSCSPISGHRSVSWYQQTPGQGLQFLFEYFSETQRNKGNFPGRFSGRQFSNSRSEMNVSTLELGDSALYLCASSLGNGPEQYFGPGTRLTVT.

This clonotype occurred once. The CDR3 is CASRETPTGYEQYF. The CDR3 DNA follows: TGTGCCAGCAGAGAGACACCGACCGGTTACGAGCAGTACTTC. The gene calls are TRBV6-2 or TRBV6-3 and TRBJ2-5; D is ambiguous. The assigned J gene may be wrong: the sequence end matches TRBJ2-7 better. This CDR3 spans 14 amino acids. Germline values: CDR1 MNHEY, CDR2 SVGEGT.

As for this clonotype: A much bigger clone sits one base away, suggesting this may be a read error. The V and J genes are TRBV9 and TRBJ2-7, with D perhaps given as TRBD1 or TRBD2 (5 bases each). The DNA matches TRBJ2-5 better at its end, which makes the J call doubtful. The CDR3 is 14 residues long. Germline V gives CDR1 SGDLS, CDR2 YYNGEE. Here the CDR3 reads CASSGGVVGETQYF. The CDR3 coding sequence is TGTGCCAGCAGCGGAGGGGTGGTCGGGGAGACCCAGTACTTC.

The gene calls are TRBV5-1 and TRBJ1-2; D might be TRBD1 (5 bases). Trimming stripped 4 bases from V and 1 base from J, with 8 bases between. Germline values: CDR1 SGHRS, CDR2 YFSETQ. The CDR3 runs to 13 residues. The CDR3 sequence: CASSKDSNYGYTF. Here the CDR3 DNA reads TGCGCCAGCAGCAAAGACAGTAACTATGGCTACACCTTC.

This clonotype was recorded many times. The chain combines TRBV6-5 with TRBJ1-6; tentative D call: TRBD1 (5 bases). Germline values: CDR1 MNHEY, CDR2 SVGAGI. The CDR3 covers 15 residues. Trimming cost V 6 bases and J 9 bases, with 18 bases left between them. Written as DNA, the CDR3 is TGTGCCAGCAGCAGCGGGGGGACGTTGAGTTCACCCCTCCACTTT. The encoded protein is CASSSGGTLSSPLHF.

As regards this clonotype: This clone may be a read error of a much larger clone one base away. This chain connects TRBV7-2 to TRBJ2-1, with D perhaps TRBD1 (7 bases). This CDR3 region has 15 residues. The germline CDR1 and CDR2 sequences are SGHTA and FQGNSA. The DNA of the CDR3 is TGTGCCAGCAGCTTCGGAGGGACAGCTCGCAATGGGCAGTTCTTC. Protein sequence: CASSFGGTARNGQFF.

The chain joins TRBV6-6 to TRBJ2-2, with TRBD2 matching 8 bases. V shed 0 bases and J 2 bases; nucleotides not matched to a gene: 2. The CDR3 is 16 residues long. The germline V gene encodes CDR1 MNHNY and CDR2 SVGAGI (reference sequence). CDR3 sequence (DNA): TGTGCCAGCAGTTACTCCCTAGCGGGTAACACCGGGGAGCTGTTTTTT. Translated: CASSYSLAGNTGELFF.

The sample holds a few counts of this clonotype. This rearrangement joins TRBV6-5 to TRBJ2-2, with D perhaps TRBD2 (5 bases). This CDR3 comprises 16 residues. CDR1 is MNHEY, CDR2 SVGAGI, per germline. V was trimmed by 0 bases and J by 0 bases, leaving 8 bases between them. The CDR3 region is CASSYSQRPNTGELFF. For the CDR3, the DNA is TGTGCCAGCAGTTACTCGCAGCGGCCGAACACCGGGGAGCTGTTTTTT.

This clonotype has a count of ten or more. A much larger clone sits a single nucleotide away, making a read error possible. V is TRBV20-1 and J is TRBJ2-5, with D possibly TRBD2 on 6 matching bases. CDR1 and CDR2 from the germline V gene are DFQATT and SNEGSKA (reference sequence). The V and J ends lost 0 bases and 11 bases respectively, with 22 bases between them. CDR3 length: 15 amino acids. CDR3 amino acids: CSAREPVAGRNEQYF. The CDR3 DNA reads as TGCAGTGCTAGAGAACCAGTGGCGGGGCGCAATGAGCAGTACTTC.

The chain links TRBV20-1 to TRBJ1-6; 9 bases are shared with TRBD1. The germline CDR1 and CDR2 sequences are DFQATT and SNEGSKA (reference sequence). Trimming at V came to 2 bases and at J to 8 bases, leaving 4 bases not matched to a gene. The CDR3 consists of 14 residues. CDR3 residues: CSARRGDRDSPLHF. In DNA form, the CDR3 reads TGCAGTGCTAGACGCGGGGACAGGGATTCACCCCTCCACTTT.

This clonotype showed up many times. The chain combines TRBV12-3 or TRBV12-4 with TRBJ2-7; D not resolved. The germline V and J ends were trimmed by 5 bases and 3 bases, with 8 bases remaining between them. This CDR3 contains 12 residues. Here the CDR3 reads CASSRPFYEQYF. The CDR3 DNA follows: TGTGCCAGCAGTCGACCTTTCTACGAGCAGTACTTC.

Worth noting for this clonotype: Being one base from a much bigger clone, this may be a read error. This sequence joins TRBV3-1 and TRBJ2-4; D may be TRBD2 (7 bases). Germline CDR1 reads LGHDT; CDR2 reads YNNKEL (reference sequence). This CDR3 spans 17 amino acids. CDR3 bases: TGTGTCAGCAGCCGGGGCGGGGGCTACGGGGCCAAAAACATTCAGTACTTC. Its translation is CVSSRGGGYGAKNIQYF.